This passage covers 21 T cell receptor beta chains from one sample sequenced in a study of Ad26.COV2.S vaccination and SARS-CoV-2 variants. The treatment here: approximately 18 received Ad26.COV2.S at low or high dose, single or two shots; roughly 5 received placebo; per-sample allocation not given. Each sample was drawn 63 days after the first injection (of vaccine or placebo). Here immunoSEQ multiplex PCR was the method, and the copy in TCRdb shows in-frame clones only, minus some. The sample has some 340,000 clones; over 80% are singletons. The input for sequencing was peripheral blood, taken in a trial of Ad26.COV2.S vaccine versus placebo. Receptor source: a person aged 18 to 65 who received the Ad26.COV2.S COVID-19 vaccine or a placebo.

This chain joins TRBV7-2 and TRBJ1-1; D call uncertain. Germline loops: CDR1 SGHTA, CDR2 FQGNSA. The V gene lost 3 bases and the J gene lost 0 bases, with 5 bases spanning the gap. The CDR3 spans 13 residues. Written as DNA, the CDR3 is TGTGCCAGCAGCTTTACAGTGAACACTGAAGCTTTCTTT. This translates into CASSFTVNTEAFF.

The chain uses TRBV4-2 and TRBJ2-7, with TRBD1 as a possible D gene (5 bases). The germline V gene encodes CDR1 LGHNA and CDR2 YNFKEQ. Trimming removed 0 bases at V and 3 bases at J, with 9 bases between. CDR3 size: 14 residues. CDR3 bases: TGTGCCAGCAGCCAAGAATGGCAGGGCTACGAGCAGTACTTC. Protein sequence: CASSQEWQGYEQYF.

This chain uses TRBV27 with TRBJ2-7, with 10 positions matching TRBD1. There are 16 residues in the CDR3. Unmatched junction bases numbered 9, after V lost 2 bases and J lost 5 bases. Germline V CDR1 and CDR2: MNHEY, SMNVEV (reference sequence). The CDR3 sequence: CASSLVVGQGFNEQYF. CDR3 in DNA: TGTGCCAGCAGTTTAGTTGTGGGACAGGGGTTCAACGAGCAGTACTTC.

The chain couples TRBV29-1 to TRBJ2-7; perhaps TRBD1 as D (5 bases). This CDR3 spans 15 amino acids. Germline lookup yields CDR1 SQVTM and CDR2 ANQGSEA. V lost 2 bases and J 5 bases, leaving 19 bases between the germline ends. CDR3 amino acids: CSVEKGQGSLDEQYF. CDR3 sequence (DNA): TGCAGCGTTGAAAAGGGGCAGGGCTCATTAGACGAGCAGTACTTC.

The CDR3 reads CASSLFGASTDTQYF. CDR3 in DNA: TGTGCCAGCAGCTTATTCGGGGCTAGCACAGATACGCAGTATTTT. The rearrangement joins TRBV7-9 to TRBJ2-3; D is perhaps TRBD1 or TRBD2 (5 bases each). The CDR3 extends over 15 amino acids. The germline V gene has CDR1 SEHNR and CDR2 FQNEAQ (reference sequence). Between the trimmed V and J ends, which lost 2 bases and 0 bases, there was a span of 9 bases.

V gene TRBV5-1 combines with J gene TRBJ1-3; D gene ambiguous. Trimming took 2 bases from V and 2 from J, leaving 5 bases between them. The CDR3 is 13 residues long. Germline CDR1 is SGHRS and CDR2 is YFSETQ. CDR3 region: CASSFTAGNTIYF. In DNA, the CDR3 is TGCGCCAGCAGCTTCACGGCTGGAAACACCATATATTTT.

The chain employs TRBV25-1 and TRBJ2-3; D ambiguous. The CDR3 covers 14 residues. The V end was cut by 5 bases, the J end by 5 bases, with 14 bases between. CDR1 MGHDK and CDR2 SYGVNS come from the germline V gene. The CDR3 nucleotides read TGTGCCAGCAGTTTAGCCGACAAAGGAGATACGCAGTATTTT. Translated: CASSLADKGDTQYF. The variable domain in full, completed from reference TRBV25-1 and TRBJ2-3, reads EADIYQTPRYLVIGTGKKITLECSQTMGHDKMYWYQQDPGMELHLIHYSYGVNSTEKGDLSSESTVSRIRTEHFPLTLESARPSHTSQYLCASSLADKGDTQYFGPGTRLTVL.

As to this clone: Mismatch with germline at one junction end may stem from a read error. This chain links TRBV6-2 or TRBV6-3 with TRBJ2-1, with D uncertain. This CDR3 spans 13 amino acids. The V gene's germline CDR1 is MNHEY and CDR2 SVGEGT. The DNA of the CDR3 is TGTGCCAGCAGTTACTCGGGGTGGGATCGCCAAGTCTTC. Its protein is CASSYSGWDRQVF.

The gene calls are TRBV5-4 and TRBJ2-2; 7 nucleotides align to TRBD1. Trimming at V came to 0 bases and at J to 2 bases, leaving 4 bases not matched to a gene. The CDR3 is made up of 16 amino acids. CDR1 SGHNT and CDR2 YYREEE come from the germline V gene (reference sequence). The CDR3 sequence is CASSLVTGANTGELFF. As DNA, the CDR3 is TGTGCCAGCAGCTTGGTTACAGGGGCTAACACCGGGGAGCTGTTTTTT.

As for this clone: The sample carries other DNA sequences with the same CDR3. This rearrangement joins TRBV7-9 to TRBJ1-1, with D unresolved. Per the germline V gene, CDR1 is SEHNR and CDR2 is FQNEAQ (reference sequence). The germline V and J ends were trimmed by 1 base and 6 bases, with 6 bases remaining between them. The CDR3 has 12 residues. The CDR3 DNA reads as TGTGCCAGCAGCTTAGGCGTCTCTGAAGCTTTCTTT. As protein: CASSLGVSEAFF.

The rearrangement links TRBV28 to TRBJ1-6; 7 bases line up with TRBD1. CDR1 and CDR2 (germline): MDHEN, SYDVKM. The CDR3 is 15 residues long. The J segment lost 7 bases and the V segment lost 7 bases, leaving 10 bases of the junction unmatched. Here the CDR3 reads CASIGGRGENSPLHF. The CDR3 nucleotides are TGTGCCAGCATAGGGGGCAGGGGGGAGAATTCACCCCTCCACTTT.

The genes are TRBV4-1 and TRBJ1-2, with D perhaps matching TRBD1 (5 bases). The CDR3 loop spans 16 amino acids. CDR1 MGHRA and CDR2 YSYEKL come from the germline V gene. Trimming took off 1 base at V and 1 base at J, with 13 bases between the two ends. DNA of the CDR3: TGCGCCAGCAGCCAAGGTCGGGCAGGGAGTAACTATGGCTACACCTTC. Its translation: CASSQGRAGSNYGYTF.

The genes are TRBV14 and TRBJ2-3, with 7 bases lining up with TRBD2. The CDR3 totals 13 residues. V dropped 0 bases and J dropped 6; count of bases not matched to a gene: 0. Germline CDR1 and CDR2: SGHDN and FVKESK. The CDR3 spells CASSQEAGDTQYF. CDR3 bases: TGTGCCAGCAGCCAAGAAGCGGGGGATACGCAGTATTTT.

This clone turned up a few times. The chain recombines TRBV7-9 with TRBJ1-2; the D gene is possibly TRBD1 (6 bases). Trimming stripped 2 bases from V and 3 bases from J, with 10 bases between. This CDR3 comprises 14 residues. Germline CDR1 reads SEHNR; CDR2 reads FQNEAQ (reference sequence). The DNA for the CDR3 is TGTGCCAGCAGCTTAAGGGGGGAAGACTATGGCTACACCTTC. Encoded protein: CASSLRGEDYGYTF.

This clone was detected only a few times. The chain links TRBV10-1 to TRBJ2-4; the D is unclear. The CDR3 extends over 15 amino acids. V was cut by 3 bases and J by 2 bases, with 11 bases left in between. The germline V gene encodes CDR1 WNHNN and CDR2 SYGVQD (reference sequence). CDR3 DNA sequence: TGCGCCAGCAGTGAACTCCCGACCCCCAAAAACATTCAGTACTTC. It is translated as CASSELPTPKNIQYF.

V and J are TRBV4-2 and TRBJ1-3, with TRBD1 as a possible D gene (6 bases). Germline V gene lookup returns CDR1 LGHNA and CDR2 YNFKEQ. There are 17 residues in the CDR3. Trimming pared 0 bases from V and 2 bases from J, leaving 14 bases between. The CDR3 spells CASSQDSTGNTGNTIYF. The CDR3 DNA sequence: TGTGCCAGCAGCCAAGATTCCACAGGGAACACTGGAAACACCATATATTTT.

The chain uses TRBV5-6 and TRBJ1-6; D is uncertain. V lost 3 bases and J lost 7, with 14 bases in between. This CDR3 is 15 amino acids long. The germline V gene encodes CDR1 SGHDT and CDR2 YYEEEE. The CDR3 sequence is CASSSRTLGNSPLHF. The CDR3 nucleotides read TGTGCCAGCAGCTCTCGGACCCTGGGGAATTCACCCCTCCACTTT.

This clone was observed a few times. The chain employs TRBV9 and TRBJ2-2; TRBD2 matches 10 bases. Germline V lookup: CDR1 SGDLS, CDR2 YYNGEE. With V trimmed by 3 bases and J by 3 bases, 8 bases remained unmatched. CDR3 length: 17 residues. CDR3 coding DNA: TGTGCCAGCAGCGCCCAACTAGCGGGGTTCGACACCGGGGAGCTGTTTTTT. Encoded protein: CASSAQLAGFDTGELFF.

This clone was seen only once. The J gene is TRBJ1-2, the V gene TRBV9, with D unclear. V shed 4 bases and J shed 4 bases, with 11 bases lying between them. CDR3 length: 13 residues. Germline V lookup: CDR1 SGDLS, CDR2 YYNGEE. CDR3 loop: CASSKPGSYGYTF. CDR3 DNA sequence: TGTGCCAGCAGCAAACCGGGGTCCTATGGCTACACCTTC.

This chain joins TRBV5-4 and TRBJ2-3, with D uncertain. Trimming took off 4 bases at V and 0 bases at J, with 6 bases between the two ends. The CDR3 loop spans 13 amino acids. The germline V gene encodes CDR1 SGHNT and CDR2 YYREEE (reference sequence). CDR3 DNA sequence: TGTGCCAGCAGCATTGGAAGCACAGATACGCAGTATTTT. Translating it yields CASSIGSTDTQYF.

In its sample, this clone was seen a few times. The gene calls are TRBV11-3 and TRBJ2-2, with 10 bases that match TRBD1. CDR3 length: 17 amino acids. Trimming at V came to 5 bases and at J to 6 bases, leaving 12 bases not matched to a gene. Germline assignment: CDR1 SGHNT and CDR2 YENEEA. The CDR3 DNA follows: TGTGCCAGCAGCGGACAGACAGGGGGCCATTTCGCCGGGGAGCTGTTTTTT. This sequence encodes CASSGQTGGHFAGELFF.